This T cell receptor beta chain was sequenced in a study of shared clonotypes between healthy human individuals. General observations from the study: Generation of non-shared clonotypes was less probable than generation of clonotypes shared by all four donors.

CDR1 is SGHNT and CDR2 is YYREEE in the germline V gene (reference sequence). This CDR3 has 14 residues. Trimming shortened V by 3 bases and J by 7 bases, and 13 bases separated the two germline ends. Everyone who donated was a Caucasian adult who lived in Nashville, Tennessee. A word on this clone: Antigen unknown.

Each cell subset's genomic DNA was divided evenly among several immunoSEQ plates. Authors' methods: ImmunoSEQ only sent back junction sequences with no quality scores, so filtering was done differently. Generated by immunoSEQ multiplex PCR, the TCRdb table keeps only in-frame clones and is missing some. The V and J calls and the clone size are those of that table, but D and trimming were determined from the DNA. Counted here are about 980,000 clones, approximately 80% occurring once; the ten biggest clones make up approximately 1.5%. This sequence originates from a man in his late teens or twenties in good health. The V call is TRBV5-4, the J call TRBJ2-2; D not resolved. Sample: memory CD4+ T cells sorted from blood. Subset given: CD45RA-negative fraction. Here the CDR3 reads CASSSQGPGGELFF. DNA for the CDR3: TGTGCCAGCAGCTCCCAAGGTCCAGGCGGGGAGCTGTTTTTT.